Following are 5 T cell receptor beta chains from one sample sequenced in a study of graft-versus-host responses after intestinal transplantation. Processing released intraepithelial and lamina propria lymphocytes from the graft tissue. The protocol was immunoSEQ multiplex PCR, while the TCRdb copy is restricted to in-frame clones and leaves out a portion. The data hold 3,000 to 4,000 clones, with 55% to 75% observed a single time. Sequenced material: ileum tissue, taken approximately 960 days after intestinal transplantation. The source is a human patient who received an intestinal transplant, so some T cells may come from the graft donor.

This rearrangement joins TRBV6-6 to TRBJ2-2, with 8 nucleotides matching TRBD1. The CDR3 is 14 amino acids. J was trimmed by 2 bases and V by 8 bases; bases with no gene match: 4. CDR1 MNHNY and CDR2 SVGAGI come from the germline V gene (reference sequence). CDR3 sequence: CASGGTGNTGELFF. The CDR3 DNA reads TGTGCCAGCGGCGGGACAGGAAACACCGGGGAGCTGTTTTTT.

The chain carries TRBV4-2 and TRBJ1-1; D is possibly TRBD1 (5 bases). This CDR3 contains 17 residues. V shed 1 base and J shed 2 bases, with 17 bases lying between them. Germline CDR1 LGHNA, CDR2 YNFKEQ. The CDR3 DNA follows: TGTGCCAGCAGCCAAGTGGCGCTTGGGGGGGATAACACTGAAGCTTTCTTT. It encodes CASSQVALGGDNTEAFF.

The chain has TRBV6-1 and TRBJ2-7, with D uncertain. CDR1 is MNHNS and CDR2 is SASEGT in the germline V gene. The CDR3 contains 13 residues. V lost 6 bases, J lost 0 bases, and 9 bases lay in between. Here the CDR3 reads CASRLTSSYEQYV. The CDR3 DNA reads TGTGCCAGCAGGCTGACAAGCTCCTACGAGCAGTACGTC.

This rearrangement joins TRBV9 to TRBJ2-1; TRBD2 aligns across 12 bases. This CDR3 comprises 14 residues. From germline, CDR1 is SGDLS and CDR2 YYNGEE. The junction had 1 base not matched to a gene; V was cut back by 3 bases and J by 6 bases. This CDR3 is CASSASGGANEQFF. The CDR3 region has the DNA TGTGCCAGCAGCGCTAGCGGGGGGGCCAATGAGCAGTTCTTC.

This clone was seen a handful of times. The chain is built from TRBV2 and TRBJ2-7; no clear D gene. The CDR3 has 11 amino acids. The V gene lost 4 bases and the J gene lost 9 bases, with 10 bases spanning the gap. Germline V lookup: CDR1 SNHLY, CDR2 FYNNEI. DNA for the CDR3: TGTGCCAGCAGTGTGTTGCAGCGGCAGTACTTC. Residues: CASSVLQRQYF.